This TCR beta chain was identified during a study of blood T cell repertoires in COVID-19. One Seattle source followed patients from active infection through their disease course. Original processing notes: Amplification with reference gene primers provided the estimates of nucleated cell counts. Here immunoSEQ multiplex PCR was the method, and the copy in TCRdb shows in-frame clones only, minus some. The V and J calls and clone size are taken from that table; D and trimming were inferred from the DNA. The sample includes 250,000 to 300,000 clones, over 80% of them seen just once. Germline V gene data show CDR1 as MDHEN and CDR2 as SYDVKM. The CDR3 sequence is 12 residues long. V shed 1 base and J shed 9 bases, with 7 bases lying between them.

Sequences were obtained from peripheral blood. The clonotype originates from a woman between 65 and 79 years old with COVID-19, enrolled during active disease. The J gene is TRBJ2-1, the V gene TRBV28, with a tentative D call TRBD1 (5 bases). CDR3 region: CASSLFRGEQFF. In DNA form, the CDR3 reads TGTGCCAGCAGTTTATTTAGGGGTGAGCAGTTCTTC.